Each of the 27 T cell receptor beta chains below was sequenced from the same sample in a study of shared clonotypes between healthy human individuals. Profiling relied on immunoSEQ multiplex PCR, and the TCRdb table lists in-frame clones only, not all of them. The data hold about 2.3 million clones, with about nine tenths observed a single time. What was sequenced was naive CD4+ T cells from PBMCs. The sample's subset: CD45RA+ positively selected. These TCRs come from a man aged 18 to 29 in good health. Some clones in this sample may be carry-over from other donors' samples.

This chain links TRBV4-3 with TRBJ2-1, with 8 bases lining up with TRBD1. V shed 1 base and J 13 bases; nucleotides not matched to a gene: 6. The CDR3 loop spans 13 amino acids. Germline V gives CDR1 LGHNA, CDR2 YSLEER. The CDR3: CASSQGGDRGQFF. The CDR3 nucleotides read TGCGCCAGCAGCCAAGGGGGCGACAGGGGCCAGTTCTTC.

The chain joins TRBV5-1 to TRBJ2-7; D gene ambiguous. The germline gives CDR1 SGHRS, CDR2 YFSETQ. With 0 bases removed from V and 2 bases from J, the gap between germline ends came to 12 bases. CDR3 length: 15 amino acids. CDR3 residues: CASSLDPQTTYEQYF. CDR3 nucleotides: TGCGCCAGCAGCTTGGACCCCCAGACCACCTACGAGCAGTACTTC.

The chain couples TRBV28 to TRBJ2-5; a weak D match, TRBD2 (6 bases). This CDR3 has 13 residues. V shed 5 bases and J shed 3 bases, with 10 bases lying between them. Germline CDR1 is MDHEN and CDR2 is SYDVKM. The CDR3 here is CASSAGTKETQYF. In DNA form, the CDR3 reads TGTGCCAGCAGTGCGGGGACCAAAGAGACCCAGTACTTC.

The chain employs TRBV18 and TRBJ2-1; D unclear. This CDR3 comprises 12 residues. CDR1 and CDR2 from the germline V gene are KGHSH and LQKENI. V dropped 4 bases and J dropped 13 bases, with 14 bases sitting between them. The CDR3 sequence is CASSHLLGDQFF. Written as DNA, the CDR3 is TGTGCCAGCTCACACCTATTGGGTGATCAGTTCTTC.

The chain recombines TRBV7-2 with TRBJ1-2, with TRBD1 identical over 10 bases. With 6 bases clipped from V and 7 bases from J, the junction kept 14 bases outside the gene matches. This CDR3 comprises 16 residues. CDR1 is SGHTA and CDR2 is FQGNSA in the germline V gene. The chain's CDR3 is CASRLDRGAKRGGYTF. The CDR3 DNA reads as TGTGCCAGCAGACTGGACAGGGGGGCGAAGAGGGGTGGCTACACCTTC.

The chain employs TRBV5-1 and TRBJ2-1; 12 nucleotides agree with TRBD2. This CDR3 comprises 16 residues. Losses at the gene ends were 4 bases for V and 3 bases for J; bases not matched to a gene: 5. Germline CDR1 reads SGHRS; CDR2 reads YFSETQ. The CDR3 here is CASSPTTSGGYNEQFF. CDR3 sequence (DNA): TGCGCCAGCAGCCCGACGACTAGCGGGGGCTACAATGAGCAGTTCTTC.

The chain combines TRBV7-9 with TRBJ2-4, with D perhaps TRBD2 (6 bases). CDR1 and CDR2 (germline): SEHNR, FQNEAQ (reference sequence). V lost 5 bases and J lost 0, with 23 bases in between. The CDR3 sequence is 19 residues long. In DNA form, the CDR3 reads TGTGCCAGCAGCCCCTACGAAGGCGGGGTGGGGGTAGCCAAAAACATTCAGTACTTC. Amino acid sequence: CASSPYEGGVGVAKNIQYF.

The rearrangement links TRBV28 to TRBJ1-3; a weak D match, TRBD1 (5 bases). CDR3 length equals 14 residues. CDR1 and CDR2 (germline): MDHEN, SYDVKM. V was trimmed by 7 bases and J by 6 bases, leaving 16 bases between them. DNA of the CDR3: TGTGCCAGCATCCGCGGGGGAGAGGAAAACACCATATATTTT. It translates to CASIRGGEENTIYF.

The rearrangement uses TRBV7-7 and TRBJ2-7; D unclear. There are 16 residues in the CDR3. Per the germline V gene, CDR1 is SSHAT and CDR2 is FNYEAQ (reference sequence). V gave up 4 bases and J gave up 7 bases, with 23 bases separating them. The CDR3 DNA is TGTGCCAGCAGCTACCTTCTGGGCCAGGCGGCCGGGGAGCAGTACTTC. Its translation: CASSYLLGQAAGEQYF.

The chain employs TRBV7-9 and TRBJ1-5; a possible D gene is TRBD1 (6 bases). Germline CDR1 SEHNR, CDR2 FQNEAQ (reference sequence). The CDR3 runs 15 residues. Deletions cut 5 bases from V and 8 bases from J, with 19 bases between. CDR3 coding DNA: TGTGCCAGCAGCCAGGGGTCTCCCTATGAGGAGCCCCAGCATTTT. Protein product: CASSQGSPYEEPQHF. The variable domain in full, completed from reference TRBV7-9 and TRBJ1-5, reads DTGVSQNPRHKITKRGQNVTFRCDPISEHNRLYWYRQTLGQGPEFLTYFQNEAQLEKSRLLSDRFSAERPKGSFSTLEIQRTEQGDSAMYLCASSQGSPYEEPQHFGDGTRLSIL.

This clone was found a few times. The chain employs TRBV11-2 and TRBJ1-1, with D unresolved. The ends were cut back, 2 bases at V and 0 bases at J, with 16 bases in the middle. This CDR3 comprises 17 residues. CDR1 and CDR2 from the germline V gene are SGHAT and FQNNGV. For the CDR3, the DNA is TGTGCCAGCAGCTTATACCCCCTTGGGGATATGAACACTGAAGCTTTCTTT. Translating gives CASSLYPLGDMNTEAFF.

Concerning this clone: Other DNA sequences in the sample encode the same CDR3. The chain carries TRBV6-1 and TRBJ1-4, with a possible D match to TRBD1 (5 bases). Germline V CDR1 and CDR2: MNHNS, SASEGT. The V end was cut by 8 bases, the J end by 4 bases, with 14 bases between. The CDR3 has 14 residues. The CDR3 DNA follows: TGTGCCAGCCGAGGACAAGGAGTTAATGAAAAACTGTTTTTT. Translated, it gives CASRGQGVNEKLFF.

This chain uses TRBV7-8 with TRBJ1-2; 8 nucleotides line up with TRBD1. The CDR3 length is 14 residues. Losses at the gene ends were 5 bases for V and 8 bases for J; bases not matched to a gene: 10. CDR1 SGHVS and CDR2 FQNEAQ come from the germline V gene. The CDR3 bases are TGTGCCAGCAGCCCCGATCAGGGGGCGGGCGGCTACACCTTC. Its translation is CASSPDQGAGGYTF.

This clone was counted a single time. Other DNA variants within this sample encode the same CDR3. CDR3: CSASSNTEAFF. DNA for the CDR3: TGCAGTGCCAGTAGCAACACTGAAGCTTTCTTT. The chain carries TRBV20-1 and TRBJ1-1; D is uncertain. The CDR3 spans 11 residues. Trimming pared 6 bases from V and 2 bases from J, leaving 7 bases between. Looked up from germline, CDR1 is DFQATT and CDR2 is SNEGSKA (reference sequence).

The V gene is TRBV10-3, the J gene TRBJ2-1; D might be TRBD2 (6 bases). This CDR3 is 14 amino acids long. V lost 2 bases and J lost 8, with 13 bases in between. Germline V gene lookup returns CDR1 ENHRY and CDR2 SYGVKD. CDR3: CAISERTTSDEQFF. The CDR3 DNA follows: TGTGCCATCAGTGAGAGGACTACCAGCGATGAGCAGTTCTTC.

The CDR3 DNA sequence: TGTGCCAGCGCCGGGGGATTCCAAGAGACCCAGTACTTC. Translated, it gives CASAGGFQETQYF. V and J are TRBV6-1 and TRBJ2-5; TRBD2 is a possible D gene (6 bases). CDR1 MNHNS and CDR2 SASEGT come from the germline V gene. V was shortened by 8 bases and J by 1 base, with 11 bases between the two germline ends. The CDR3 totals 13 residues.

This sequence joins TRBV7-3 and TRBJ2-7; 8 nucleotides agree with TRBD1. The trim removed 4 bases at V and 3 bases at J, leaving 11 bases unmatched. This CDR3 has 16 residues. The V gene's germline CDR1 is SGHTA and CDR2 FQGTGA. DNA for the CDR3: TGTGCCAGCAGCTCCCGGACAGGGTTAAGGGACTACGAGCAGTACTTC. It encodes CASSSRTGLRDYEQYF.

The count of this clone is one. The chain employs TRBV6-5 and TRBJ2-7; D is perhaps TRBD1 (6 bases). From germline, CDR1 is MNHEY and CDR2 SVGAGI. The CDR3 runs 14 residues. V lost 4 bases and J lost 2, with 12 bases in between. This CDR3 is CASSSYRAPYEQYF. In DNA, the CDR3 is TGTGCCAGCAGTTCATACAGGGCTCCCTACGAGCAGTACTTC.

The CDR3 nucleotides are TGTGCCTGGAGTGCCTACCAGGGACCCCTCCACTTT. Translation gives CAWSAYQGPLHF. The chain couples TRBV30 to TRBJ1-6, with D tentatively TRBD1 (5 bases). Trimming removed 1 base at V and 12 bases at J, with 10 bases between. In germline, CDR1 is GTSNPN, CDR2 SVGIG (reference sequence). There are 12 residues in the CDR3. The entire variable domain, with the rest obtained from reference TRBV30 and TRBJ1-6, is as follows: SQTIHQWPATLVQPVGSPLSLECTVEGTSNPNLYWYRQAAGRGLQLLFYSVGIGQISSEVPQNLSASRPQDRQFILSSKKLLLSDSGFYLCAWSAYQGPLHFGNGTRLTVT.

V and J are TRBV18 and TRBJ2-5; D possibly corresponds to TRBD1 (6 bases). In germline, CDR1 is KGHSH, CDR2 LQKENI. V dropped 5 bases and J dropped 2 bases, with 15 bases sitting between them. CDR3 length: 15 amino acids. The CDR3 region has the DNA TGTGCCAGCTCATCCCGACAGGAGTCACAAGAGACCCAGTACTTC. It translates to CASSSRQESQETQYF.

The V and J genes are TRBV7-3 and TRBJ2-5; the match to TRBD2 covers 12 bases. The CDR3 is 16 amino acids. Trimming at V came to 5 bases and at J to 2 bases, leaving 6 bases not matched to a gene. Germline CDR1 SGHTA, CDR2 FQGTGA. This CDR3 is CASSLGLAGIQETQYF. The CDR3 nucleotides read TGTGCCAGCAGCCTTGGACTAGCGGGGATTCAAGAGACCCAGTACTTC.

This clone showed up just once. The rearrangement joins TRBV23-1 to TRBJ1-5, with D tentatively TRBD1 (5 bases). TRBV23-1 is sorted into the ORF group, with uncertain function. V was clipped by 2 bases and J by 5 bases, with 13 bases between them. This CDR3 is built from 15 residues. The CDR3 region is CASSQKGLGYQPQHF. For the CDR3, the DNA is TGCGCCAGCAGTCAAAAGGGGTTAGGATATCAGCCCCAGCATTTT.

The chain employs TRBV28 and TRBJ1-1; 7 bases map to TRBD1. The CDR3 spans 15 residues. In germline, CDR1 is MDHEN, CDR2 SYDVKM. Trimming cost V 1 base and J 5 bases; bases outside gene matches: 7. Written as DNA, the CDR3 is TGTGCCAGCAGTTTATCGGCAGGGGGAGGAACTGAAGCTTTCTTT. This sequence encodes CASSLSAGGGTEAFF.

The gene calls are TRBV5-6 and TRBJ1-4; 9 nucleotides agree with TRBD1. Germline loops: CDR1 SGHDT, CDR2 YYEEEE. V shed 0 bases, J shed 8 bases, and the junction held 5 bases outside the gene matches. The CDR3 length is 15 residues. CDR3 sequence: CASSLGGQGAEKLFF. CDR3 DNA: TGTGCCAGCAGCTTGGGGGGACAGGGAGCGGAAAAACTGTTTTTT. Drawing the rest from reference TRBV5-6 and TRBJ1-4, the complete variable domain is DAGVTQSPTHLIKTRGQQVTLRCSPKSGHDTVSWYQQALGQGPQFIFQYYEEEERQRGNFPDRFSGHQFPNYSSELNVNALLLGDSALYLCASSLGGQGAEKLFFGSGTQLSVL.

The rearrangement joins TRBV6-1 to TRBJ1-4; D is possibly TRBD1 (6 bases). Germline lookup yields CDR1 MNHNS and CDR2 SASEGT. There are 14 residues in the CDR3. Between the trimmed V and J ends, which lost 6 bases and 3 bases, there was a span of 11 bases. The CDR3 protein is CASRLQGPNEKLFF. The CDR3 DNA reads TGTGCCAGCAGATTACAGGGCCCTAATGAAAAACTGTTTTTT.

The chain carries TRBV5-1 and TRBJ1-4, with a weak D call TRBD1 (5 bases). Trimming removed 4 bases from V and 2 bases from J, with 21 bases in between. The CDR3 is 18 residues long. Looked up from germline, CDR1 is SGHRS and CDR2 is YFSETQ. The CDR3 nucleotides read TGCGCCAGCAGCCCCCGAGCGGGGGGAGGAAGCACTAATGAAAAACTGTTTTTT. Residues: CASSPRAGGGSTNEKLFF.

DNA for the CDR3: TGCGCCAGCAGCCAGGTGAGGGGGACTGAAGCTTTCTTT. This codes for CASSQVRGTEAFF. This chain links TRBV4-3 with TRBJ1-1, with D possibly TRBD1 on 6 matching bases. The CDR3 is 13 residues long. CDR1 is LGHNA, CDR2 YSLEER, per germline. V lost 3 bases, J lost 5 bases, and 10 bases lay in between.